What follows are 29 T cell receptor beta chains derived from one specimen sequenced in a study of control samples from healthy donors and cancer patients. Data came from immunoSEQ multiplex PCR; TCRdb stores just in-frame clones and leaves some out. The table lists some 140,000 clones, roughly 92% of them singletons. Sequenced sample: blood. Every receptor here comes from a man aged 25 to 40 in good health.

The CDR3 sequence is CASSPSRVFPGELFF. The CDR3, as DNA: TGTGCCAGCAGCCCCTCGCGAGTATTCCCCGGGGAGCTGTTTTTT. V gene TRBV11-2 combines with J gene TRBJ2-2; D ambiguous. This CDR3 spans 15 amino acids. Germline values: CDR1 SGHAT, CDR2 FQNNGV. The germline V and J ends were trimmed by 5 bases and 6 bases, with 16 bases remaining between them.

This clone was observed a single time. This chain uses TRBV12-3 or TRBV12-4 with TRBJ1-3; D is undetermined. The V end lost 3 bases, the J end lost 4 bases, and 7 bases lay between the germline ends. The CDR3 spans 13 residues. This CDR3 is CASSFVGGNTIYF. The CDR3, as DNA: TGTGCCAGCAGTTTCGTGGGAGGAAACACCATATATTTT.

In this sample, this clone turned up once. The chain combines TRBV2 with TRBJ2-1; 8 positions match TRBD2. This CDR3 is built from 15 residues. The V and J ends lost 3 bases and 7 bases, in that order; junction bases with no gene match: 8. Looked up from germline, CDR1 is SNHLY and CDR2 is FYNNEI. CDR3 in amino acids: CASSDRLAGKNEQFF. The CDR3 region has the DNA TGTGCCAGCAGTGATCGGCTAGCGGGCAAAAATGAGCAGTTCTTC.

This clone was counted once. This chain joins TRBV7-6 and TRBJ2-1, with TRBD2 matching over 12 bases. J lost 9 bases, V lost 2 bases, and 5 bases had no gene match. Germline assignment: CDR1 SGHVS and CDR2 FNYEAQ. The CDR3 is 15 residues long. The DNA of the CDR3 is TGTGCCAGCAGCTTACAACTAGCGGGAGGAAGTGAGCAGTTCTTC. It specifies CASSLQLAGGSEQFF. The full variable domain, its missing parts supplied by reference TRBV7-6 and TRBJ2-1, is GAGVSQSPRYKVTKRGQDVALRCDPISGHVSLYWYRQALGQGPEFLTYFNYEAQQDKSGLPNDRFSAERPEGSISTLTIQRTEQRDSAMYRCASSLQLAGGSEQFFGPGTRLTVL.

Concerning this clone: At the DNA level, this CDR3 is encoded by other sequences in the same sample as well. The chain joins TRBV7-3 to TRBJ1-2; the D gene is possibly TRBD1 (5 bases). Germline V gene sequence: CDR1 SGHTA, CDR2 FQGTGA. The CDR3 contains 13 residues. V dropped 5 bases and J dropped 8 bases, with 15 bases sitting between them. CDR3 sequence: CASSTRGGRGYTF. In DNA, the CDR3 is TGTGCCAGCAGCACAAGGGGTGGGAGGGGCTACACCTTC.

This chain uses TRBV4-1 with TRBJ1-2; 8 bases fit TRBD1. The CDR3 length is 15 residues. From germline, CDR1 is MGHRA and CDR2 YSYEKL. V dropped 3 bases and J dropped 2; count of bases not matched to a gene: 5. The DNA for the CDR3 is TGCGCCAGCAGCCAGTCGGGACAGGCAAACTATGGCTACACCTTC. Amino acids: CASSQSGQANYGYTF.

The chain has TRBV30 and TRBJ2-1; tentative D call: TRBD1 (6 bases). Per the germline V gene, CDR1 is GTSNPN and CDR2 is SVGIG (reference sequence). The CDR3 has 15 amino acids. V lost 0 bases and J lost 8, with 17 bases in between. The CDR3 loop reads CAWSVFGKGVHEQFF. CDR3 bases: TGTGCCTGGAGTGTTTTCGGGAAGGGGGTCCATGAGCAGTTCTTC. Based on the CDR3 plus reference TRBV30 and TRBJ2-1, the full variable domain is SQTIHQWPATLVQPVGSPLSLECTVEGTSNPNLYWYRQAAGRGLQLLFYSVGIGQISSEVPQNLSASRPQDRQFILSSKKLLLSDSGFYLCAWSVFGKGVHEQFFGPGTRLTVL.

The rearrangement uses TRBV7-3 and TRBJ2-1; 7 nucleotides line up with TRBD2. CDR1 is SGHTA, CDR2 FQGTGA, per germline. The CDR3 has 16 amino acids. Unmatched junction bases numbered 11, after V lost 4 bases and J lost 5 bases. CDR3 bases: TGTGCCAGCAGCTCCTCAGGCGGGAGTGGGGACAATGAGCAGTTCTTC. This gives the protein CASSSSGGSGDNEQFF.

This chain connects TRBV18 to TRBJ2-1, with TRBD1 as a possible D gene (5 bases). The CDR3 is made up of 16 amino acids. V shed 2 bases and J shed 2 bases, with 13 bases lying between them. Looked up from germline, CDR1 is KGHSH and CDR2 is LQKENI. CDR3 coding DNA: TGTGCCAGCTCACCAATCCAGGGTGGTACCTACAATGAGCAGTTCTTC. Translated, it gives CASSPIQGGTYNEQFF.

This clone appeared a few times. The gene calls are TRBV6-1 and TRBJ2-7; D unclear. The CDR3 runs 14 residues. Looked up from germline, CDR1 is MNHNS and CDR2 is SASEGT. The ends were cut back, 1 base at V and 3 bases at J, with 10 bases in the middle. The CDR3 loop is CASSEVTSHYEQYF. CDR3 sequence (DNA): TGTGCCAGCAGTGAAGTAACGTCACACTACGAGCAGTACTTC.

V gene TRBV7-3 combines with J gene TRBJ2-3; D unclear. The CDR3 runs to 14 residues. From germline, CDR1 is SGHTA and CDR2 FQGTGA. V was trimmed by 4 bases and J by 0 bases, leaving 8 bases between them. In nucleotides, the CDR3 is TGTGCCAGCAGCTCAGGATTTAGCACAGATACGCAGTATTTT. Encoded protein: CASSSGFSTDTQYF.

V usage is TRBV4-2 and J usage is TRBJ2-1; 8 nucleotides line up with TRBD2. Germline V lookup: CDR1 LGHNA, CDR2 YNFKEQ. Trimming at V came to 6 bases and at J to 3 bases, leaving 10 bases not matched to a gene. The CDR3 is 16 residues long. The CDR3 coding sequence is TGTGCCAGCAGATACAGCTCGAGCGGGAGCTACAATGAGCAGTTCTTC. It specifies CASRYSSSGSYNEQFF.

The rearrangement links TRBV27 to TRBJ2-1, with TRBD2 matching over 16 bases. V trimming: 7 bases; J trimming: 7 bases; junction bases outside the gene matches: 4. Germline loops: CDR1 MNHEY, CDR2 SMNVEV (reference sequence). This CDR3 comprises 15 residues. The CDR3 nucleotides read TGTGCCAGCATGGCGGGACTAGCGGGAGGGAATGAGCAGTTCTTC. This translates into CASMAGLAGGNEQFF.

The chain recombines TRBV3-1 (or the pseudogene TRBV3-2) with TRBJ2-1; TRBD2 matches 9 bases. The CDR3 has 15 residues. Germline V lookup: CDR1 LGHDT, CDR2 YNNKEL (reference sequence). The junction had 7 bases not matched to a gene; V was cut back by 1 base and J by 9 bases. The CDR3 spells CASSQVLAGNGEQFF. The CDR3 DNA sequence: TGTGCCAGCAGCCAAGTACTAGCGGGTAATGGTGAGCAGTTCTTC.

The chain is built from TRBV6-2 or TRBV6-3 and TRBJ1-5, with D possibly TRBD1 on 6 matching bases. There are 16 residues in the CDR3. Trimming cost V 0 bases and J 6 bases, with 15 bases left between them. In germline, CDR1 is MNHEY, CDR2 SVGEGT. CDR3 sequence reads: CASSYSSDRVAQPQHF. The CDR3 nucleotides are TGTGCCAGCAGTTACTCATCGGACAGAGTCGCTCAGCCCCAGCATTTT.

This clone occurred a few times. CDR3 nucleotide sequence: TGTGCCAGCAGGCCAGGGGGAGACTATGGCTACACCTTC. Translating it yields CASRPGGDYGYTF. V and J are TRBV7-9 and TRBJ1-2; TRBD1 aligns across 7 bases. The CDR3 spans 13 residues. Germline values: CDR1 SEHNR, CDR2 FQNEAQ (reference sequence). V was pared by 6 bases and J by 3 bases, with 4 bases of the junction left unmatched.

The CDR3 DNA reads as TGTGCCAGCATGGGACAGGGGGCGCGGGGTGAGCAGTTCTTC. It translates to CASMGQGARGEQFF. The chain uses TRBV5-6 and TRBJ2-1; 12 positions agree with TRBD1. Germline values: CDR1 SGHDT, CDR2 YYEEEE. The V gene end was trimmed by 6 bases and the J gene end by 9 bases; junction bases not matched to a gene: 7. The CDR3 is 14 residues long.

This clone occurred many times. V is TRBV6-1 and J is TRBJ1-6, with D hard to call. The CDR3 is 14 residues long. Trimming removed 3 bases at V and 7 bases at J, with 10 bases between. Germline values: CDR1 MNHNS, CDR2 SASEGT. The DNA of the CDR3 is TGTGCCAGCAGTGATTCGGTCGGGAATTCACCCCTCCACTTT. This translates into CASSDSVGNSPLHF.

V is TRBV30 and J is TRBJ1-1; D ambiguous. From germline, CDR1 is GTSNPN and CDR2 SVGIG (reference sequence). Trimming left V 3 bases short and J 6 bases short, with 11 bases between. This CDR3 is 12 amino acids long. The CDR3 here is CAWRGFWSEAFF. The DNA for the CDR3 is TGTGCCTGGAGGGGATTCTGGTCTGAAGCTTTCTTT.

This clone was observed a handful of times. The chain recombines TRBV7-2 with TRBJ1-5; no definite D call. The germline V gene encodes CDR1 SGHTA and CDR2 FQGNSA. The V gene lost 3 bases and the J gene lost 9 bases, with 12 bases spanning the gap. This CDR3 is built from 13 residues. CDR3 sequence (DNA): TGTGCCAGCAGCTTCAAGGACGGATGGCCCCAGCATTTT. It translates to CASSFKDGWPQHF.

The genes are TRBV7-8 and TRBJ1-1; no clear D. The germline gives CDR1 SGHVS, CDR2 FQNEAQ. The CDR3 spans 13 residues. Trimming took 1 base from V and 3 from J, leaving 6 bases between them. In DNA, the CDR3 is TGTGCCAGCAGCTTAGTTAGATACACTGAAGCTTTCTTT. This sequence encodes CASSLVRYTEAFF.

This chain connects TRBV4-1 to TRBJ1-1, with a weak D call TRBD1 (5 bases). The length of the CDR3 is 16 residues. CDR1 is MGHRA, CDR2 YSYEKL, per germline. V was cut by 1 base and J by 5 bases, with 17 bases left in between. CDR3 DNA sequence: TGCGCCAGCAGCCAAGGTCGACAGCCCTGGCCTACTGAAGCTTTCTTT. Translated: CASSQGRQPWPTEAFF.

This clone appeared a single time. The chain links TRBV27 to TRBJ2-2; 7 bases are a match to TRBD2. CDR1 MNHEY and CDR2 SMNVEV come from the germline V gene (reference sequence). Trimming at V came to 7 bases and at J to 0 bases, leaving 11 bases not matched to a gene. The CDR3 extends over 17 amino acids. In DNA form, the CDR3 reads TGTGCCAGCACTACGCAACTAGCGCTCTCGAACACCGGGGAGCTGTTTTTT. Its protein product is CASTTQLALSNTGELFF.

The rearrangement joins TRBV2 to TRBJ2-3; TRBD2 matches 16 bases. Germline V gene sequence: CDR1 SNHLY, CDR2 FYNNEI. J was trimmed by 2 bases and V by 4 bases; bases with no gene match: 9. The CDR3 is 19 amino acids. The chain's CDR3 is CASSVLGLAGGSSTDTQYF. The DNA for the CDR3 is TGTGCCAGCAGTGTTTTGGGACTAGCGGGAGGGTCTTCCACAGATACGCAGTATTTT.

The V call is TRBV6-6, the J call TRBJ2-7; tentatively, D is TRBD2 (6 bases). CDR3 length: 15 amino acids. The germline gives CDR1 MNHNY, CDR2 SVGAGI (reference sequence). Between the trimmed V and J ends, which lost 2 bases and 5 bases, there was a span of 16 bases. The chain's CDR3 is CASSYLPAGRDEQYF. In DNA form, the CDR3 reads TGTGCCAGCAGTTACCTTCCGGCGGGACGTGACGAGCAGTACTTC.

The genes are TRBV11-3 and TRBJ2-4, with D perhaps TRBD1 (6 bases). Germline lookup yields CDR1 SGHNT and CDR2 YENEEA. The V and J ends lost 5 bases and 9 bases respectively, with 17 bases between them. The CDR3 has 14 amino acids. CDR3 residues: CASSPSPGHSIQYF. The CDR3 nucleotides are TGTGCCAGCAGCCCTAGTCCGGGACACAGCATTCAGTACTTC.

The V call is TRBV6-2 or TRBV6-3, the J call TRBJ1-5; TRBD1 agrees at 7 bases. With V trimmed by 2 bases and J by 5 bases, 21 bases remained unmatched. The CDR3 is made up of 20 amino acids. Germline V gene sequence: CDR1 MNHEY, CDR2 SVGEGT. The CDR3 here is CASSYPTRDSVFVGDQPQHF. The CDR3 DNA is TGTGCCAGCAGTTACCCGACCCGGGACAGTGTTTTCGTTGGGGATCAGCCCCAGCATTTT.

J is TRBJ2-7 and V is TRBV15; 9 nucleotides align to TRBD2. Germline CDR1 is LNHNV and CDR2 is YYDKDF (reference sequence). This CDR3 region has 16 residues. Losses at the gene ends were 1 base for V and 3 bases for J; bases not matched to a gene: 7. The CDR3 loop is CATSRAFGTSLYEQYF. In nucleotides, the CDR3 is TGTGCCACCAGCAGAGCTTTCGGGACTAGCCTCTACGAGCAGTACTTC.

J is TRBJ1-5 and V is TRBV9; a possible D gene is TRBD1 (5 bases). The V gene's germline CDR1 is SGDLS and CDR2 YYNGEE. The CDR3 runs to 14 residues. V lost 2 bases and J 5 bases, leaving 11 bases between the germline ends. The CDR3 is CASSVGAVHQPQHF. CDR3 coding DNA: TGTGCCAGCAGCGTTGGGGCGGTCCATCAGCCCCAGCATTTT. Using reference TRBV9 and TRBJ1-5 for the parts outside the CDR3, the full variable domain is DSGVTQTPKHLITATGQRVTLRCSPRSGDLSVYWYQQSLDQGLQFLIQYYNGEERAKGNILERFSAQQFPDLHSELNLSSLELGDSALYFCASSVGAVHQPQHFGDGTRLSIL.